The source of this T cell receptor (beta chain) is a study of human T cells and chemical hapten exposure. Study at large: Women made up most patients, who had alopecia areata, totalis or universalis. Per-sample TCR yield variability stemmed mainly from small pooled library volume differences.

The CDR3 has 17 residues. V shed 1 base, J shed 4 bases, and the junction held 8 bases outside the gene matches. Germline V gene data show CDR1 as MGHRA and CDR2 as YSYEKL. Time point given: patch test 1, 2 weeks after DPC sensitization. Sample treatment: therapeutic diphenylcyclopropenone sensitization with weekly scalp DPC. A single record per CDR3 protein comes from TCRdb applying MiXCR to the RACE reads. The sample includes some 180,000 distinct CDR3 sequences, about 22% of them seen just once. The chain uses TRBV4-1 and TRBJ1-5; 9 bases are a match to TRBD1. The sample in question was whole blood, obtained in connection with sensitization to the hapten diphenylcyclopropenone (DPC). This TCR came from a woman aged 45-60 years with alopecia areata. Some clones in this sample may be carry-over from other donors' samples. CDR3 sequence reads: CASSQAIGTGMNQPQHF. The CDR3 bases are TGCGCCAGCAGCCAAGCAATCGGGACAGGGATGAATCAGCCCCAGCATTTT.